These 13 T cell receptor beta chains were sequenced from one sample in a study of shared clonotypes between healthy human individuals. TCRdb's copy holds only in-frame clones and misses some; the assay was immunoSEQ multiplex PCR. The table records about 2 million clones, about 95% of them present only once. CD45RO-negative CD8 cells positively selected for CCR7 made up the naive population, which excluded terminally differentiated effector memory CD45RA+ cells. Material for sequencing was naive CD8+ T cells sorted from blood. These receptors were obtained from a man between 18 and 29 years old in good health.

The chain employs TRBV25-1 and TRBJ2-1; the match to TRBD2 covers 8 bases. The CDR3 totals 13 residues. Germline V gene sequence: CDR1 MGHDK, CDR2 SYGVNS. V shed 6 bases and J 8 bases; nucleotides not matched to a gene: 6. CDR3 loop: CASSIGGADEQFF. In nucleotides, the CDR3 is TGTGCCAGCAGCATCGGGGGGGCGGATGAGCAGTTCTTC.

This chain joins TRBV10-3 and TRBJ1-1; D gene unclear. Germline V gene data show CDR1 as ENHRY and CDR2 as SYGVKD. Trimming took 0 bases from V and 0 from J, leaving 5 bases between them. The CDR3 length is 14 residues. The CDR3 sequence is CAISESALNTEAFF. The CDR3 DNA follows: TGTGCCATCAGTGAGTCGGCCCTGAACACTGAAGCTTTCTTT.

The rearrangement joins TRBV4-3 to TRBJ2-1; D possibly corresponds to TRBD1 (5 bases). V was pared by 0 bases and J by 1 base, with 13 bases between. The CDR3 spans 17 residues. CDR1 and CDR2 (germline): LGHNA, YSLEER. The CDR3 spells CASSQDRLQGSYNEQFF. The CDR3 coding sequence is TGCGCCAGCAGCCAAGATCGGTTGCAGGGTTCCTACAATGAGCAGTTCTTC.

The CDR3 nucleotides are TGCGCCAGCAGCCCGGATACTGAGTACTACGAGCAGTACTTC. Translation: CASSPDTEYYEQYF. V gene TRBV4-1 combines with J gene TRBJ2-7; D unresolved. The CDR3 sequence is 14 residues long. Germline V CDR1 and CDR2: MGHRA, YSYEKL. V lost 4 bases and J lost 3, with 13 bases in between.

The V gene is TRBV7-9, the J gene TRBJ2-2, with 12 positions matching TRBD1. This CDR3 is 16 amino acids long. The germline V gene encodes CDR1 SEHNR and CDR2 FQNEAQ (reference sequence). Trimming at V came to 6 bases and at J to 6 bases, leaving 8 bases not matched to a gene. The CDR3 DNA sequence: TGTGCCAGCAGTCTTCCGGGACAGGGGGCCCCCGGGGAGCTGTTTTTT. It is translated as CASSLPGQGAPGELFF. Looking up the rest from reference TRBV7-9 and TRBJ2-2 gives the full variable domain: DTGVSQNPRHKITKRGQNVTFRCDPISEHNRLYWYRQTLGQGPEFLTYFQNEAQLEKSRLLSDRFSAERPKGSFSTLEIQRTEQGDSAMYLCASSLPGQGAPGELFFGEGSRLTVL.

The chain couples TRBV4-3 to TRBJ2-5; 11 bases agree with TRBD1. Per germline, CDR1 LGHNA and CDR2 YSLEER. After removal of 0 bases from V and 2 bases from J, the junction contained 2 bases not matched to a gene. The CDR3 consists of 16 residues. The CDR3 bases are TGCGCCAGCAGCCAAGAGGACAGGGGGCAACAAGAGACCCAGTACTTC. It specifies CASSQEDRGQQETQYF.

V usage is TRBV6-5 and J usage is TRBJ2-5; tentative D call: TRBD2 (5 bases). Per the germline V gene, CDR1 is MNHEY and CDR2 is SVGAGI. Trimming shortened V by 6 bases and J by 4 bases, and 18 bases separated the two germline ends. The CDR3 loop spans 15 amino acids. CDR3 nucleotide sequence: TGTGCCAGCAGCCCCGACCTCTCGGAGGCAGAGACCCAGTACTTC. Protein: CASSPDLSEAETQYF.

The V gene is TRBV6-1, the J gene TRBJ2-1, with D unresolved. There are 14 residues in the CDR3. Per the germline V gene, CDR1 is MNHNS and CDR2 is SASEGT. V dropped 7 bases and J dropped 0 bases, with 10 bases sitting between them. CDR3 sequence reads: CASKGMSSYNEQFF. Written as DNA, the CDR3 is TGTGCCAGCAAGGGAATGAGCTCCTACAATGAGCAGTTCTTC.

The genes are TRBV6-5 and TRBJ1-4; D is ambiguous. The germline gives CDR1 MNHEY, CDR2 SVGAGI. With 5 bases removed from V and 7 bases from J, the gap between germline ends came to 17 bases. CDR3 length equals 15 residues. As DNA, the CDR3 is TGTGCCAGCAGTGCGGCCGGCCCGTATGTTGAAAAACTGTTTTTT. Residues: CASSAAGPYVEKLFF.

This clone was counted a single time. The chain combines TRBV7-9 with TRBJ2-7; no firm D call. The V gene's germline CDR1 is SEHNR and CDR2 FQNEAQ (reference sequence). Trimming pared 1 base from V and 5 bases from J, leaving 9 bases between. CDR3 length: 13 amino acids. This CDR3 is CASSLVEVDEQYF. DNA for the CDR3: TGTGCCAGCAGCTTAGTAGAGGTTGACGAGCAGTACTTC.

The chain links TRBV4-1 to TRBJ2-1; no definite D call. Trimming stripped 4 bases from V and 7 bases from J, with 8 bases between. CDR1 MGHRA and CDR2 YSYEKL come from the germline V gene. CDR3 length equals 12 residues. The CDR3 nucleotides are TGCGCCAGCAGCCTGGCCGATAATGAGCAGTTCTTC. Translating it yields CASSLADNEQFF.

The J gene is TRBJ2-5, the V gene TRBV9; D possibly matches TRBD1 or TRBD2 (5 bases each). This CDR3 region has 14 residues. Trimming left V 2 bases short and J 5 bases short, with 13 bases between. Germline CDR1 SGDLS, CDR2 YYNGEE. CDR3 bases: TGTGCCAGCAGCGTCGGGGACGGGGCGGAGACCCAGTACTTC. This gives the protein CASSVGDGAETQYF.

The gene calls are TRBV4-2 and TRBJ2-1, with a possible D match to TRBD2 (7 bases). The CDR3 loop spans 16 amino acids. The V and J ends lost 0 bases and 2 bases respectively, with 11 bases between them. Germline loops: CDR1 LGHNA, CDR2 YNFKEQ. The CDR3 sequence is CASSQEGGAPYNEQFF. As DNA, the CDR3 is TGTGCCAGCAGCCAAGAAGGGGGGGCCCCCTACAATGAGCAGTTCTTC.